A selection of T cell receptor beta chains follows, all from one sample in a study of blood T cell repertoires in COVID-19. Profiled with immunoSEQ multiplex PCR; TCRdb holds only in-frame clones, not every one. This sample has a few hundred thousand clones, with 85% to 90% found just once. The sequencing sample was made of PBMCs or T cells enriched from blood (not recorded which). The origin of the receptors is a middle-aged woman who had recovered from COVID-19. Both conserved end residues are part of each CDR3. Fields, in order: D gene, J gene, V gene, clone size, CDR3 DNA, CDR3 protein. The D gene is left open where the match is weak. Clone sizes are given selectively: once, few, many, or a class where the clone is expanded.

d_gene: -
j_gene: TRBJ2-7
v_gene: TRBV18
abundance: -
CDR3nt: TGTGCCAGCTCACTAACCGGTGGCGGCTCCTACGAGCAGTACTTC
CDR3aa: CASSLTGGGSYEQYF

d_gene: -
j_gene: TRBJ1-1
v_gene: TRBV28
abundance: -
CDR3nt: TGTGCCAGCAGCACCAACCGGGAAGATAACACTGAAGCTTTCTTT
CDR3aa: CASSTNREDNTEAFF

d_gene: TRBD2
j_gene: TRBJ2-2
v_gene: TRBV5-6
abundance: -
CDR3nt: TGTGCCAGCAGCCCTGGACTAGCAGGCGCCGGGGAGCTGTTTTTT
CDR3aa: CASSPGLAGAGELFF

d_gene: TRBD2
j_gene: TRBJ2-2
v_gene: TRBV28
abundance: -
CDR3nt: TGTGCCGCGGGCGGGAGTCACAACACCGGGGAGCTGTTTTTT
CDR3aa: CAAGGSHNTGELFF

d_gene: -
j_gene: TRBJ1-2
v_gene: TRBV19
abundance: -
CDR3nt: TGTGCCAGTATCTCCGTTCCTAACTATGGCTACACCTTC
CDR3aa: CASISVPNYGYTF

d_gene: -
j_gene: TRBJ1-1
v_gene: TRBV29-1
abundance: -
CDR3nt: TGCAGCGTTAAAAACTCCGGTGAGAACACTGAAGCTTTCTTT
CDR3aa: CSVKNSGENTEAFF

d_gene: -
j_gene: TRBJ1-1
v_gene: TRBV3-1/TRBV3-2
abundance: few
CDR3nt: TGTGCCAGCAGCCAACTTCAGACAGCTAACACTGAAGCTTTCTTT
CDR3aa: CASSQLQTANTEAFF

d_gene: -
j_gene: TRBJ2-5
v_gene: TRBV6-2/TRBV6-3
abundance: -
CDR3nt: TGTGCCAGCAGTCGTAGAGATACTCGGGAGACCCAGTACTTC
CDR3aa: CASSRRDTRETQYF

d_gene: -
j_gene: TRBJ2-5
v_gene: TRBV7-6
abundance: once
CDR3nt: TGTGCCAGCAGCTTAGGTGCGGTTATACAAGAGACCCAGTACTTC
CDR3aa: CASSLGAVIQETQYF

d_gene: TRBD2
j_gene: TRBJ2-1
v_gene: TRBV14
abundance: -
CDR3nt: TGTGCCAGCAGCCGGAGGGTAGCGGGAGCCTACAATGAGCAGTTCTTC
CDR3aa: CASSRRVAGAYNEQFF

d_gene: -
j_gene: TRBJ2-1
v_gene: TRBV5-1
abundance: -
CDR3nt: TGCGCCAGCAAATTAGTACCAGGCCCTTACAATGAGCAGTTCTTC
CDR3aa: CASKLVPGPYNEQFF

d_gene: TRBD2
j_gene: TRBJ2-1
v_gene: TRBV18
abundance: -
CDR3nt: TGTGCCAGCTCAAAGGGACTAGCGAACAATGAGCAGTTCTTC
CDR3aa: CASSKGLANNEQFF

d_gene: -
j_gene: TRBJ2-7
v_gene: TRBV11-3
abundance: -
CDR3nt: TGTGCCAGCAGCACCCCCGAGCCCTCCTACGAGCAGTACTTC
CDR3aa: CASSTPEPSYEQYF

d_gene: -
j_gene: TRBJ1-5
v_gene: TRBV6-5
abundance: -
CDR3nt: TGTGCCAGCAGTAACTTACAGAGCAATCAGCCCCAGCATTTT
CDR3aa: CASSNLQSNQPQHF

d_gene: TRBD2
j_gene: TRBJ2-1
v_gene: TRBV11-2
abundance: -
CDR3nt: TGTGCCAGCAGCTTATCCCTCGCGGGAGCTCTAGGTGAGCAGTTCTTC
CDR3aa: CASSLSLAGALGEQFF

d_gene: -
j_gene: TRBJ2-1
v_gene: TRBV12-3/TRBV12-4
abundance: -
CDR3nt: TGTGCCAGCACTAATGGGAGGGGGGATGAGCAGTTCTTC
CDR3aa: CASTNGRGDEQFF

d_gene: TRBD2
j_gene: TRBJ2-7
v_gene: TRBV7-6
abundance: -
CDR3nt: TGTGCCAGCGGCCGGGAGGGCGGATTCGCCGAGCAGTACTTC
CDR3aa: CASGREGGFAEQYF

d_gene: -
j_gene: TRBJ1-1
v_gene: TRBV3-1/TRBV3-2
abundance: -
CDR3nt: TGTGCCAGCAGCCCTACTAACCAGAACACTGAAGCTTTCTTT
CDR3aa: CASSPTNQNTEAFF

d_gene: -
j_gene: TRBJ1-1
v_gene: TRBV7-9
abundance: few
CDR3nt: TGTGCCAGCAGCCAATCCCCCCTGGAGGTTGAAGCTTTCTTT
CDR3aa: CASSQSPLEVEAFF